This TCR beta chain derives from a study of human T cells and chemical hapten exposure. Turning to the study itself: Upper-back patches of 0.01% DPC were read at 6 days.

Time point here: patch test 1, 2 weeks after DPC sensitization. Treatment meaning: therapeutic diphenylcyclopropenone sensitization with weekly scalp DPC. Blood was drawn before each patch test was applied. TCRdb ran MiXCR on the RACE reads and lists one entry per CDR3 protein. Here the sample spans 150,000 to 200,000 distinct CDR3 sequences, under 25% being singletons. This receptor was taken from a woman between 50 and 59 years old with alopecia areata. Some clones in this sample may be carry-over from other donors' samples. This sample comprised whole blood, obtained in connection with sensitization to the hapten diphenylcyclopropenone (DPC).

CDR3 DNA: TGCAGCGTTGGGGGACTCGGATCGAAGCAGTTCTTC. It translates to CSVGGLGSKQFF. V gene TRBV29-1 combines with J gene TRBJ2-1; tentative D call: TRBD2 (6 bases). The CDR3 consists of 12 residues. The V end was cut by 4 bases, the J end by 11 bases, with 15 bases between. Per germline, CDR1 SQVTM and CDR2 ANQGSEA.